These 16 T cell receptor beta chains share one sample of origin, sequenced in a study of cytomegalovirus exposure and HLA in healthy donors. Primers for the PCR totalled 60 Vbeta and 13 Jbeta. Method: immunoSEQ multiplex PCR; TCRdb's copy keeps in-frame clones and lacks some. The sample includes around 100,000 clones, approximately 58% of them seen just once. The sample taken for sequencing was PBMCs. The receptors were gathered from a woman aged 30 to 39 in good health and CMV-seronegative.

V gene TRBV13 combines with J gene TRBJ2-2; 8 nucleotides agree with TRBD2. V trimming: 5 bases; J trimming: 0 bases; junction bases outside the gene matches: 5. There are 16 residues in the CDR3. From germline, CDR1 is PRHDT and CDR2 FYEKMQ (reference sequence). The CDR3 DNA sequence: TGTGCCAGCAGCCCGCGGACTAGCCCGAACACCGGGGAGCTGTTTTTT. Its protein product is CASSPRTSPNTGELFF.

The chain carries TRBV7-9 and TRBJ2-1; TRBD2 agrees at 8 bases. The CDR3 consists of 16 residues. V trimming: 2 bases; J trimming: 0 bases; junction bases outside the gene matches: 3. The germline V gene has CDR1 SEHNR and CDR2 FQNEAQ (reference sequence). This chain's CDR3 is CASSLKREGSYNEQFF. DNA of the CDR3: TGTGCCAGCAGCTTAAAACGGGAGGGCTCCTACAATGAGCAGTTCTTC.

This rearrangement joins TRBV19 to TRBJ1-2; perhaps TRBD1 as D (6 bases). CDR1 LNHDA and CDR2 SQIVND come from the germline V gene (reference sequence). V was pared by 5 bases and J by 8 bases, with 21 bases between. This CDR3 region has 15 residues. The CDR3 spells CASSPMGAISIGYTF. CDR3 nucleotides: TGTGCCAGTAGTCCGATGGGGGCGATTTCGATCGGCTACACCTTC.

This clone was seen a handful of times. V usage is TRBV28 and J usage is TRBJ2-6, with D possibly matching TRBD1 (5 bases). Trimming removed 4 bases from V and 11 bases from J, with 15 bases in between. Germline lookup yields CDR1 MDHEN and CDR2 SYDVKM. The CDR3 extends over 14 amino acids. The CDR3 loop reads CASSSTVGSHVLTF. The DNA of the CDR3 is TGTGCCAGCAGTTCGACAGTGGGCTCGCACGTCCTGACTTTC.

CDR3 bases: TGCGCCAGCAGCTTAATTCCCGCGAATGAGCAGTTCTTC. Amino acid sequence: CASSLIPANEQFF. The V and J genes are TRBV5-1 and TRBJ2-1; D not resolved. The germline gives CDR1 SGHRS, CDR2 YFSETQ. CDR3 length equals 13 residues. Trimming pared 2 bases from V and 7 bases from J, leaving 10 bases between.

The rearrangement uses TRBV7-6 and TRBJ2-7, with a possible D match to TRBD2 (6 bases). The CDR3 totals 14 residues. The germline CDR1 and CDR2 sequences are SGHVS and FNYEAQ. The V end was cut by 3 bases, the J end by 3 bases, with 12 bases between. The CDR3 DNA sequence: TGTGCCAGCAGCTTGGGGGGACCACACTACGAGCAGTACTTC. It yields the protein CASSLGGPHYEQYF.

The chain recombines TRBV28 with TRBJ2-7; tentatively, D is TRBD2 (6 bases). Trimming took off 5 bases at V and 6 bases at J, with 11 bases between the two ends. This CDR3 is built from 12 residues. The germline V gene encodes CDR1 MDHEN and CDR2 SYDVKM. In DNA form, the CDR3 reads TGTGCCAGCAGTCCCGGGAGAGGCGAGCAGTACTTC. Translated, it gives CASSPGRGEQYF.

CDR3 in amino acids: CASSLYAGATYNEQFF. DNA for the CDR3: TGTGCCAGCAGTTTATACGCGGGAGCCACCTACAATGAGCAGTTCTTC. The genes are TRBV28 and TRBJ2-1; 7 nucleotides match TRBD2. The CDR3 spans 16 residues. With V trimmed by 1 base and J by 2 bases, 5 bases remained unmatched. CDR1 is MDHEN and CDR2 is SYDVKM in the germline V gene.

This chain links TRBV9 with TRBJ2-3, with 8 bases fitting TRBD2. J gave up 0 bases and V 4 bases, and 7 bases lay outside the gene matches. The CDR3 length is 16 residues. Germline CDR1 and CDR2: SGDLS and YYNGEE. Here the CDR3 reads CASSPLPGGSTDTQYF. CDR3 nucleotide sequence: TGTGCCAGCAGCCCCCTCCCGGGGGGGAGCACAGATACGCAGTATTTT.

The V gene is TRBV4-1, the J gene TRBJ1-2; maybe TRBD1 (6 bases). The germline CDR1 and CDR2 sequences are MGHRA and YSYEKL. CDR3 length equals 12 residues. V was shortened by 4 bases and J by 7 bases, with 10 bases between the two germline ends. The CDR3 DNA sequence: TGCGCCAGCAGCCGGGGGACATGTGGCTACACCTTC. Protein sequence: CASSRGTCGYTF.

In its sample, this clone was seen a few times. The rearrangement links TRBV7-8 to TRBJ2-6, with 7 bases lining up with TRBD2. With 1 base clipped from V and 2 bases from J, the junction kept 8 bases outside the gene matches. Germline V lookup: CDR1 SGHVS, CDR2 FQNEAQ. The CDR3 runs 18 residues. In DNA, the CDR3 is TGTGCCAGCAGCTTAGGGCGGGAGAATGTGCCTGGGGCCAACGTCCTGACTTTC. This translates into CASSLGRENVPGANVLTF.

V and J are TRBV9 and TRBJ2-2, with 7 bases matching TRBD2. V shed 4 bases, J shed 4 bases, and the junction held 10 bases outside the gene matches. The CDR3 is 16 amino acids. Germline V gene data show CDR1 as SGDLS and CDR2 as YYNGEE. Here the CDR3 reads CASSTDGGSGTGELFF. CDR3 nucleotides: TGTGCCAGCAGCACCGACGGCGGGAGTGGCACCGGGGAGCTGTTTTTT.

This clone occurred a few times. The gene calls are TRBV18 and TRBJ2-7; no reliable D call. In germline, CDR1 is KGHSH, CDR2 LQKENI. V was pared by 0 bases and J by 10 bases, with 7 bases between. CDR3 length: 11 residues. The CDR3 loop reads CASSPPQVQYF. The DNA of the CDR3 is TGTGCCAGCTCACCACCCCAGGTCCAGTACTTC.

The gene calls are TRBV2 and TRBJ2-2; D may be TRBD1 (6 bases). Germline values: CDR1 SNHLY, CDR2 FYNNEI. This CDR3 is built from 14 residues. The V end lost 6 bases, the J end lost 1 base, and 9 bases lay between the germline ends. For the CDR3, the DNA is TGTGCCAGCAGGACGGGACAGAACACCGGGGAGCTGTTTTTT. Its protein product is CASRTGQNTGELFF.

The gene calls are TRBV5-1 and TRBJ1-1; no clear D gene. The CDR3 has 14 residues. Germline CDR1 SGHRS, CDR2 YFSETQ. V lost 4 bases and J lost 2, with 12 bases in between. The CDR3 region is CASSEQRTNTEAFF. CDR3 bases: TGCGCCAGCAGCGAACAAAGGACTAACACTGAAGCTTTCTTT.

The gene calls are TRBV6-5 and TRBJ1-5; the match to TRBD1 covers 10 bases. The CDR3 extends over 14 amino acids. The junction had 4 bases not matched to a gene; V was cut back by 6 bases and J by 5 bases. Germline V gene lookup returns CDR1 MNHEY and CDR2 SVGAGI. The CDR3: CASSGGQGHQPQHF. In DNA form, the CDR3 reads TGTGCCAGCAGCGGGGGACAGGGGCATCAGCCCCAGCATTTT.